This T cell receptor (beta chain) was retrieved from a study of cytomegalovirus exposure and HLA in healthy donors. Findings and caveats of the study: Testing in vitro showed a few CMV-associated chains specific for CMV antigens.

The V gene's germline CDR1 is SGHVS and CDR2 FNYEAQ. This CDR3 contains 14 residues. V was shortened by 6 bases and J by 4 bases, with 15 bases between the two germline ends. The validation cohort, a group of 90 to 150 subjects, included the donors and was separate from the roughly 700-subject first cohort. TCRdb's table, derived via immunoSEQ multiplex PCR, lists solely in-frame clones and lacks some. The top ten clones hold over 0.7% of a sample with 85,000 to 95,000 clones, 96% of them seen once. Notes on this clone: As yet, its antigen is unknown.

The sequencing input was PBMCs. The receptor was derived from a man between 18 and 35 years old in good health and CMV-seronegative. The chain couples TRBV7-6 to TRBJ1-1, with a possible D match to TRBD1 (6 bases). The CDR3 sequence is CASRARGGGTEAFF. The DNA of the CDR3 is TGTGCCAGCAGGGCCAGGGGTGGAGGCACTGAAGCTTTCTTT.